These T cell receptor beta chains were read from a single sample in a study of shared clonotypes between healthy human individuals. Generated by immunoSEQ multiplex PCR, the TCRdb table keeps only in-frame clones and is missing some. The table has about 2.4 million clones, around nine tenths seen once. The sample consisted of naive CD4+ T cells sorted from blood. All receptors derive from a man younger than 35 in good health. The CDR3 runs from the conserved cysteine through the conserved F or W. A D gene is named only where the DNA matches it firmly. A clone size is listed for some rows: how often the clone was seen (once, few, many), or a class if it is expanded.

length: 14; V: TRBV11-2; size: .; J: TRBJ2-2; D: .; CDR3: CASSPPGAGGELFF; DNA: TGTGCCAGCAGCCCGCCGGGGGCGGGCGGGGAGCTGTTTTTT
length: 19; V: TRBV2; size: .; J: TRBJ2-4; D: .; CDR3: CASSEALIGNYLAKNIQYF; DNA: TGTGCCAGCAGTGAAGCGCTTATCGGAAACTATCTAGCCAAAAACATTCAGTACTTC
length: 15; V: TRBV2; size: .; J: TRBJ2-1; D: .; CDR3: CASSVREGAYNEQFF; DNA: TGTGCCAGCAGCGTTAGGGAGGGGGCCTACAATGAGCAGTTCTTC
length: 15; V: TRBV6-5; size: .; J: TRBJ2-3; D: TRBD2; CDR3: CASSAAAGGTDTQYF; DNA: TGTGCCAGTTCCGCCGCCGCGGGAGGCACAGATACGCAGTATTTT
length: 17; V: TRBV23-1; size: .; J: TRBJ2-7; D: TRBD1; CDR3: CASSRRFAGTGAYEQYF; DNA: TGCGCCAGCAGTCGGAGGTTTGCCGGGACAGGGGCCTACGAGCAGTACTTC
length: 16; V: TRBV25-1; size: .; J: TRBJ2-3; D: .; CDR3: CASSESRGGGTDTQYF; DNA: TGTGCCAGCAGTGAATCAAGGGGGGGTGGCACAGATACGCAGTATTTT
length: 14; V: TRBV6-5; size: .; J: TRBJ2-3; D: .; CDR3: CASSYGGFTDTQYF; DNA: TGTGCCAGCAGTTACGGGGGATTCACAGATACGCAGTATTTT
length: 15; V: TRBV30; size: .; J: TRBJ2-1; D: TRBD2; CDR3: CAWSEPGTRYNEQFF; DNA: TGTGCCTGGAGCGAGCCCGGGACTAGGTACAATGAGCAGTTCTTC
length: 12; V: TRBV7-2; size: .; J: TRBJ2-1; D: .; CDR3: CASSLARNEQFF; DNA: TGTGCCAGCAGCTTAGCGCGCAATGAGCAGTTCTTC
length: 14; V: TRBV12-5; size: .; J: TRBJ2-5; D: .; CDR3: CASGLGGPQETQYF; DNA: TGTGCTAGTGGTTTGGGGGGGCCCCAAGAGACCCAGTACTTC
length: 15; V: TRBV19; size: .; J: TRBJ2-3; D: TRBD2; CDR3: CASSISGRGTDTQYF; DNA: TGTGCCAGTAGTATTAGCGGGAGGGGGACAGATACGCAGTATTTT
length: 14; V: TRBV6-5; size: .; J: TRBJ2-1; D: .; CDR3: CASRIADSYNEQFF; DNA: TGTGCCAGCAGAATAGCGGACTCCTACAATGAGCAGTTCTTC
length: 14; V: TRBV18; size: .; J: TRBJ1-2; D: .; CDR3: CASSPGWVNYGYTF; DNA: TGTGCCAGCTCACCGGGCTGGGTAAACTATGGCTACACCTTC
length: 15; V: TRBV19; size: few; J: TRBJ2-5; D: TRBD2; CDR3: CATSPVAGVQETQYF; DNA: TGTGCCACCTCGCCAGTAGCGGGAGTCCAAGAGACCCAGTACTTC
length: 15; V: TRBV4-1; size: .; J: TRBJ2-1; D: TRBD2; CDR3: CASSQGLAGNNEQFF; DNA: TGCGCCAGCAGCCAAGGTCTAGCGGGCAACAATGAGCAGTTCTTC
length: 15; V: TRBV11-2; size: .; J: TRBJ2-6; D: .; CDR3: CASSEIASGANVLTF; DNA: TGTGCCAGCAGCGAGATCGCCTCTGGGGCCAACGTCCTGACTTTC
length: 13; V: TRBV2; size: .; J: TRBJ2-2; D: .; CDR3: CASSQHDTGELFF; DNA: TGTGCCAGCAGCCAACACGACACCGGGGAGCTGTTTTTT
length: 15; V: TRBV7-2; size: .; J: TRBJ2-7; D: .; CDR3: CASSLVGGSRYEQYF; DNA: TGTGCCAGCAGCTTAGTAGGCGGATCCAGGTACGAGCAGTACTTC
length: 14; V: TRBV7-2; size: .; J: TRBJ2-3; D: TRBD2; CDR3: CASRRAGSTDTQYF; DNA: TGTGCCAGCAGAAGAGCGGGAAGCACAGATACGCAGTATTTT
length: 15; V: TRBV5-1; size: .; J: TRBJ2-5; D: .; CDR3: CASSGGESVIGTQYF; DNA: TGCGCCAGCAGCGGTGGGGAGTCTGTGATCGGGACCCAGTACTTC
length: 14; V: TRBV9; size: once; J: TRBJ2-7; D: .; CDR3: CASSVVSNSYEQYF; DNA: TGTGCCAGCAGCGTAGTTTCTAACTCCTACGAGCAGTACTTC
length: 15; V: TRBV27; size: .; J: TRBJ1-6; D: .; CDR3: CASSSGLTYNSPLHF; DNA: TGTGCCAGCAGTTCCGGACTAACCTATAATTCACCCCTCCACTTT
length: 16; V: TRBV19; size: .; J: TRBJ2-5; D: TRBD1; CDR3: CATSLTGTGGLETQYF; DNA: TGTGCCACCTCATTGACCGGGACAGGGGGCCTGGAGACCCAGTACTTC
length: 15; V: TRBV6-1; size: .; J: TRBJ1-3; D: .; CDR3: CASSDLRGSGNTIYF; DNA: TGTGCCAGCAGTGACCTTCGGGGCTCGGGAAACACCATATATTTT
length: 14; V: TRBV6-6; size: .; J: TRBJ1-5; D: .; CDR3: CASSYSSRGQPQHF; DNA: TGTGCCAGCAGTTACTCGAGTCGAGGTCAGCCCCAGCATTTT
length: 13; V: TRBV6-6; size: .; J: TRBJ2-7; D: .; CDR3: CASSYTANYEQYF; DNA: TGTGCCAGCAGTTACACGGCCAACTACGAGCAGTACTTC
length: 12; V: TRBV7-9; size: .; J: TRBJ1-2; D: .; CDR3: CASSSAVRGYTF; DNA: TGTGCCAGCAGCTCGGCAGTCCGTGGCTACACCTTC
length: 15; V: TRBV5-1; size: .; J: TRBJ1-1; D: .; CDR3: CASSLDGGSVTEAFF; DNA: TGCGCCAGCAGCTTGGATGGGGGATCGGTCACTGAAGCTTTCTTT
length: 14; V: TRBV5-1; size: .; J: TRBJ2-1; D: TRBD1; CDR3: CASGTGDVRNEQFF; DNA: TGCGCCAGCGGTACAGGGGACGTCAGGAATGAGCAGTTCTTC
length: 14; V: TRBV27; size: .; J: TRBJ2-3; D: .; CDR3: CASTQRGTTDTQYF; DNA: TGTGCCAGCACGCAAAGGGGAACCACAGATACGCAGTATTTT
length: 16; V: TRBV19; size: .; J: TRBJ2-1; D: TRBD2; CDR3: CASSARSSGRYNEQFF; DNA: TGTGCCAGTAGTGCAAGATCTAGCGGGCGCTACAATGAGCAGTTCTTC
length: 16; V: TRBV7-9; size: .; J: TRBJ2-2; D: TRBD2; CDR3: CASSLRGRVYTGELFF; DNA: TGTGCCAGCAGCTTACGCGGGAGAGTTTACACCGGGGAGCTGTTTTTT
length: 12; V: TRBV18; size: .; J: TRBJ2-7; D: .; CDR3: CASSPRGEVQYF; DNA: TGTGCCAGCTCTCCTAGGGGGGAGGTCCAGTACTTC
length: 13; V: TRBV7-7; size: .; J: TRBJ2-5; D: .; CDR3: CASSLAITETQYF; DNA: TGTGCTAGCAGCTTAGCGATAACAGAGACCCAGTACTTC
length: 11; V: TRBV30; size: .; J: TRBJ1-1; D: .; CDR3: CAWSGTGAPFF; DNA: TGTGCCTGGAGCGGTACCGGGGCGCCTTTCTTT
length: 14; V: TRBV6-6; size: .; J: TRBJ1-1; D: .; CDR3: CASSYAEDSTEAFF; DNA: TGTGCCAGCAGTTACGCCGAGGATAGCACTGAAGCTTTCTTT
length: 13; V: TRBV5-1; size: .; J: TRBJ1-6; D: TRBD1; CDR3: CASGQGPNSPLHF; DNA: TGCGCCAGCGGACAGGGCCCGAATTCACCCCTCCACTTT
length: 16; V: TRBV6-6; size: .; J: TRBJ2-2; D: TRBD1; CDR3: CASSYYGQVNTGELFF; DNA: TGTGCCAGCAGTTACTACGGACAGGTGAACACCGGGGAGCTGTTTTTT
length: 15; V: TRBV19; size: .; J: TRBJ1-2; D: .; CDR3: CASRPLSPGDSGYTF; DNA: TGTGCCAGTAGACCACTTTCCCCAGGTGACAGTGGCTACACCTTC
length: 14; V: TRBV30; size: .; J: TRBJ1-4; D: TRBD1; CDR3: CAWSKMTGGEKLFF; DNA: TGTGCCTGGAGTAAAATGACAGGGGGGGAAAAACTGTTTTTT
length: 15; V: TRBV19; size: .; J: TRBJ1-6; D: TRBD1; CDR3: CASRTGSSYNSPLHF; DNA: TGTGCCAGTAGGACAGGGAGCTCCTATAATTCACCCCTCCACTTT
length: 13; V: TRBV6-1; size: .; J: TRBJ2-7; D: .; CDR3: CASEIRAAYEQYF; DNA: TGTGCCAGCGAAATAAGGGCAGCCTACGAGCAGTACTTC
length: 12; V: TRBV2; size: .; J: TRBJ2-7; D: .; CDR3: CASSVEQVEQYF; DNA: TGTGCCAGCAGTGTAGAACAGGTCGAGCAGTACTTC
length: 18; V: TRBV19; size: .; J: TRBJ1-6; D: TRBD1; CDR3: CASSTGTGPGLRISPLHF; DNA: TGTGCCAGTAGTACCGGGACAGGGCCGGGCCTGAGGATTTCACCCCTCCACTTT
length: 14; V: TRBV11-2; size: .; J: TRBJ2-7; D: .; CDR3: CASSLYAGSYEQYF; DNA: TGTGCCAGCAGCTTATACGCCGGCTCCTACGAGCAGTACTTC
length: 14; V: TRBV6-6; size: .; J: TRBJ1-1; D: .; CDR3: CASSYPTENTEAFF; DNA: TGTGCCAGCAGTTACCCGACAGAGAACACTGAAGCTTTCTTT
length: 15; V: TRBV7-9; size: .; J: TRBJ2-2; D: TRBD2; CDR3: CASRTSGSRTGELFF; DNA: TGTGCCAGCCGGACTAGCGGGAGTAGAACCGGGGAGCTGTTTTTT
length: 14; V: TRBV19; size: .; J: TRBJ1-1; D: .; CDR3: CASSSRWGNTEAFF; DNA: TGTGCCAGTAGCTCCCGGTGGGGGAACACTGAAGCTTTCTTT
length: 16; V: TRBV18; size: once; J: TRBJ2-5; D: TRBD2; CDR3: CASSPSIAGGLETQYF; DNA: TGTGCCAGCTCACCATCGATAGCGGGAGGGTTGGAGACCCAGTACTTC
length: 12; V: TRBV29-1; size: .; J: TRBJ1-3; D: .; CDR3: CSVAPSGNTIYF; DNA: TGCAGCGTTGCCCCTTCTGGAAACACCATATATTTT
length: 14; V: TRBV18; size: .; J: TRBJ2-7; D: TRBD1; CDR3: CASSPVGQGVEQYF; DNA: TGTGCCAGCTCACCAGTGGGACAGGGAGTCGAGCAGTACTTC
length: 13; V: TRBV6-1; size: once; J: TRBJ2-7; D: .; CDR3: CASSEARLNEQYF; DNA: TGTGCCAGCAGTGAAGCTAGGCTAAACGAGCAGTACTTC
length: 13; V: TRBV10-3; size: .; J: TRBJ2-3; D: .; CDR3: CAISDLAGDTQYF; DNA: TGTGCCATCAGTGATCTGGCGGGAGATACGCAGTATTTT
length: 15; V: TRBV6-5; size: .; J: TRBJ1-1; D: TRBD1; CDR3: CASSYRAQGATEAFF; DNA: TGTGCCAGCAGTTACCGGGCACAGGGGGCAACTGAAGCTTTCTTT
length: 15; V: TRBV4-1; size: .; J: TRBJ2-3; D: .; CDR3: CASSQDVVSTDTQYF; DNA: TGCGCCAGCAGCCAGGACGTAGTGAGCACAGATACGCAGTATTTT
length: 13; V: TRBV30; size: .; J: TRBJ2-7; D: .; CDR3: CAWRDGYRYEQYF; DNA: TGTGCCTGGAGGGATGGGTATCGGTACGAGCAGTACTTC
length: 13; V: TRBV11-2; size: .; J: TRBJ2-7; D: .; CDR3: CASSLIPLYEQYF; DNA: TGTGCCAGCAGCTTAATTCCCTTATACGAGCAGTACTTC
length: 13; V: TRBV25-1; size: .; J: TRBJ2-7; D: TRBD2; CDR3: CASTPGLPYEQYF; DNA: TGTGCCAGCACCCCGGGACTACCTTACGAGCAGTACTTC